This TCR beta chain was sequenced for a study of shared clonotypes between healthy human individuals. Looking at the study overall: CD4 naive cells filled three plates per donor, CD4 memory three, CD8 naive two and CD8 memory one.

Germline V gene data show CDR1 as KGHSH and CDR2 as LQKENI. The V and J ends lost 3 bases and 4 bases respectively, with 12 bases between them. The CDR3 extends over 14 amino acids. Findings of the study overall: The study generally estimated greater richness for naive than memory subsets. The four-donor shared clonotypes exceeded non-shared clonotypes in generation probability, with non-shared ones scoring lower.

Adult donors, all healthy and HIV-negative, had no recent acute infections or vaccinations. Measured with immunoSEQ multiplex PCR; TCRdb has only the in-frame clones, and not every one. This repertoire shows about 2.4 million clones, approximately 93% found once; its top ten account for 0.36%. This clone was seen a few times. The antigen is unknown. The sample comprised naive CD4+ T cells from PBMCs. Subset described: CD45RA+ positively selected. The receptor was derived from a man in his late teens or twenties in good health. Some clones in this sample may be carry-over from other donors' samples. The chain is built from TRBV18 and TRBJ1-1; D ambiguous. The CDR3 sequence: CASSPFTKGTEAFF. The CDR3 DNA reads TGTGCCAGCTCACCGTTCACTAAGGGCACTGAAGCTTTCTTT.